This TCR beta chain came from a study of human T cells and chemical hapten exposure. Turning to the study itself: Patients, a majority of them female, were diagnosed with alopecia areata, totalis or universalis.

Time point here: patch test 2, 6 weeks after DPC sensitization. The treatment is: therapeutic diphenylcyclopropenone sensitization with weekly scalp DPC. The study used a library that attached unique molecular identifiers to individual cDNA molecules. Each CDR3 protein is one row after TCRdb ran MiXCR on the RACE reads. The table lists nearly 95,000 distinct CDR3 sequences, 8% to 13% of them singletons, with 2.2% in the top ten. Per the germline V gene, CDR1 is KGHSH and CDR2 is LQKENI. CDR3 length: 13 amino acids. Trimming cost V 4 bases and J 8 bases, with 11 bases left between them. This material consisted of whole blood, taken in connection with sensitization to the hapten diphenylcyclopropenone (DPC). V usage is TRBV18 and J usage is TRBJ1-4; D uncertain. This TCR derives from a man aged 40-49 years with alopecia areata. Some clones in this sample may be carry-over from other donors' samples. The CDR3 here is CASSRRAQEKLFF. CDR3 in DNA: TGTGCCAGCTCACGACGGGCACAGGAAAAACTGTTTTTT.